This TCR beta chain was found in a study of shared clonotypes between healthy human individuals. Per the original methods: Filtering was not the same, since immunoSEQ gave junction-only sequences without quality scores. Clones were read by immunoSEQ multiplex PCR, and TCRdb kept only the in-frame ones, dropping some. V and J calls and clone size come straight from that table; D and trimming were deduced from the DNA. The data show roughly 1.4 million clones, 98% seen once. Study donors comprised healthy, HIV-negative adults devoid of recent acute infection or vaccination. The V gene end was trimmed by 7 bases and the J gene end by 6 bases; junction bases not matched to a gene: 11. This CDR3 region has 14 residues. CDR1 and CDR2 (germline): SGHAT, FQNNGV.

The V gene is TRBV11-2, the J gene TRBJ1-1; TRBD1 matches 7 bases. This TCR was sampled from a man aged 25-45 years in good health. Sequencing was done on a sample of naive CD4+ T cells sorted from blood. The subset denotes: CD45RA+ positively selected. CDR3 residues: CASILYRDSPEAFF. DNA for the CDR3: TGTGCCAGCATCTTGTATAGGGACAGCCCTGAAGCTTTCTTT.